This TCR beta chain was sequenced during a study of T cell repertoires and HLA-DP antigens (dated by TCRdb to about 2018). For the wider study: Using HeLa cells transduced to present allogeneic HLA-DP, the study set up an in vitro model of CD4+ T cell alloreactivity. Compared with self, one alloantigen differed at one amino acid in the peptide-binding groove and the other differed at under 13, modelling structurally similar versus dissimilar alloantigens. The three donors were two male and one female, with ages ranging from the 18-to-29 to the 60-to-69 age band. On average, approximately 220 ng of DNA went in for sorted CD137+CD4+ samples, versus roughly 1,300 ng for pre-culture CD4+ samples.

Concerning this clone: Its binding antigen is unknown. Germline is not matched at one junction end, which may reflect a read error.

TCRB CDR3 regions were amplified with the immunoSEQ multiplex PCR using forward primers for 54 TRBV segments and reverse primers for 13 TRBJ segments. Pre-culture CD4+ samples were sequenced at deep resolution, targeting 200,000 or so T cell genomes. Sequencing of the amplicons on an Illumina HiSeq System generated 87 bp reads spanning the CDR3. For the original study's pipeline: Reads were corrected for PCR and sequencing errors, and CDR3 regions were defined by alignment to IMGT reference sequences. Synthetic template pools were used to estimate the numbers of templates and unique rearrangements. Clonality was calculated as 1 minus Pielou's evenness. The Daley-Smith estimator was used to estimate richness. Morisita's index served as the measure of repertoire overlap. Clones found in cultured samples but undetected in the pre-culture repertoire of the corresponding donor were defined as low-abundance clones. TCRdb provides this immuneACCESS table in a form limited to in-frame rearrangements. Some clones are lacking; in checked studies, under half of them reflect an unresolved V gene, and why the rest are absent is not known. V and J calls and clone size are given by that table; D and trimming were obtained from the DNA. The sample table holds over 100,000 clones, of which about 92% were seen once. Clones ranked in the top ten supply more than 0.25% of the sample.

Magnetic bead negative selection was used to isolate untouched CD4+ T cells from Ficoll-separated PBMC, with an average purity of about 98%. Untouched CD4+ T cells were isolated with magnetic beads from Ficoll-separated PBMC, and a purity of approximately 98% was reached with negligible CD8+ contamination. Peripheral blood mononuclear cells came from the buffy coats of a few healthy blood donors. Each of the three donors was CMV seronegative. The DNeasy Blood & Tissue Kit was used for extraction of genomic DNA. For each subject, genomic DNA from sorted CD137+CD4+ cells and from pre-culture CD4+ baseline samples underwent TCRB sequencing. The research as a whole found: An average cumulative frequency of roughly 39% against one allele and just over 50% against the other was found for clones undetected before culture. Clonality of sorted CD137+ cells was similar against both alloantigens (around 0.41) and much higher than in pre-culture samples (roughly 0.037). Separate analysis of naive and memory CD4+ repertoires was not performed. Limitations included only a few donors, a non-physiological HeLa antigen-presenting system, and the use of total CD4+ responder cells.

Measured from the cysteine to the phenylalanine, the CDR3 is 13 residues long. Left in the record is the CDR3 DNA by itself, 39 bases read in frame from the first base. Per the germline V gene, SGHRS is the CDR1 and YFSETQ is the CDR2. This sequence originates from a woman aged 18-29 years in good health and CMV-seronegative. The specimen was CD4+ T cells from PBMCs. This chain is built from TRBV5-1 and TRBJ2-5; the D segment may tentatively be TRBD1 or TRBD2, each giving 6 matched bases. The CDR3 sequence is CASSTGPGALRNF. The nucleotide sequence reads as follows: TGCGCCAGCAGCACGGGACCGGGGGCTTTAAGGAACTTC.